The entry below gives a single T cell receptor (beta chain) sequence along with its context. Its target is unknown. Clones were read by immunoSEQ multiplex PCR, and TCRdb kept only the in-frame ones, dropping some. This table holds approximately 100,000 clones, approximately 90% found once. This CDR3 has 15 residues. Germline CDR1 WNHNN, CDR2 SYGVQD (reference sequence). The J segment lost 7 bases and the V segment lost 6 bases, leaving 11 bases of the junction unmatched. This entry belongs to a study of T cells in localized non-small cell lung cancer. Study results and caveats: The study detected a median about 60 of the top 100 tumor clones in adjacent lung. Uninvolved nearby lung showed the greatest T cell clonality, exceeding that found in tumor. Among blood samples, higher T cell density accompanied longer overall survival.

The rearrangement links TRBV10-1 to TRBJ2-1; TRBD1 agrees at 8 bases. Source: PBMCs, taken before any cancer treatment. This clonotype was obtained from a woman aged 35 to 75 with stage II squamous cell lung carcinoma. This chain's CDR3 is CASSKGTGVSNEQFF. The CDR3 region has the DNA TGCGCCAGCAGCAAGGGGACAGGAGTGAGTAATGAGCAGTTCTTC.